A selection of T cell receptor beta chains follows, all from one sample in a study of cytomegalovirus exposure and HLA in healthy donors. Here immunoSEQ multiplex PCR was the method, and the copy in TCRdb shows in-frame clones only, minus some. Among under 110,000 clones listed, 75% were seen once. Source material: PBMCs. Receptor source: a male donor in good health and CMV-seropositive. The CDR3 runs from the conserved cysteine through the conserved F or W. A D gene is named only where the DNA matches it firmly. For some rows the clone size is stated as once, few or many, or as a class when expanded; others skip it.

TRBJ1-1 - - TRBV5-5 TGTGCCAGCAGCTTGCGGGGGATGAACACTGAAGCTTTCTTT CASSLRGMNTEAFF
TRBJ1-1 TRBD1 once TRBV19 TGTGCCAGTACAAGACAGGGGACTCTGAACACTGAAGCTTTCTTT CASTRQGTLNTEAFF
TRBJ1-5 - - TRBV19 TGTGCCAGTAGTTCTTATTACGACAGGAGCAATCAGCCCCAGCATTTT CASSSYYDRSNQPQHF
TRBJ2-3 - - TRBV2 TGTGCCAGCAGTAGAGGGGGACTATCAATTACAGATACGCAGTATTTT CASSRGGLSITDTQYF
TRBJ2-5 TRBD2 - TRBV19 TGTGCCAGTAAGGCGGGAGAGCGAGAGACCCAGTACTTC CASKAGERETQYF
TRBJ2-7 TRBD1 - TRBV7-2 TGTGCCAGCAGCTTGGGCAGGGGGTACGAGCAGTACTTC CASSLGRGYEQYF
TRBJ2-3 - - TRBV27 TGTGCCAGCAGCCTCACGAGGGATACGCAGTATTTT CASSLTRDTQYF
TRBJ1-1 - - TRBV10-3 TGTGCCATCAGATCGAGGGCCATGAACACTGAAGCTTTCTTT CAIRSRAMNTEAFF
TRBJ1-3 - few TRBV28 TGTGCCAGCAGAACAGGTGCCATCGGCTTTGGAAACACCATATATTTT CASRTGAIGFGNTIYF
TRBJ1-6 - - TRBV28 TGTGCCAGCAGTTTGGGACACACCCTCCACTTT CASSLGHTLHF
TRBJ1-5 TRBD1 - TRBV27 TGTGCCAGCAGTCGAGCGACAGGGAGGTACCAGCCCCAGCATTTT CASSRATGRYQPQHF
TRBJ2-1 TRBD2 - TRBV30 TGTGCCTGGACCCCGGCCCCAGCGGGAGAGCGGGGGGAGCAGTTCTTC CAWTPAPAGERGEQFF